The 2 T cell receptor beta chains given below trace back to one sample, sequenced in a study of control samples from healthy donors and cancer patients. This table comes from immunoSEQ multiplex PCR, and its TCRdb copy is limited to in-frame clones, with some not included. The sample contains some 120,000 clones, around 87% of which appear only once. Sequencing was done on a sample of blood. These receptors were obtained from a man in his fifties or sixties in good health.

The chain couples TRBV10-3 to TRBJ1-1; D call uncertain. Trimming pared 6 bases from V and 3 bases from J, leaving 11 bases between. The V gene's germline CDR1 is ENHRY and CDR2 SYGVKD. The CDR3 is made up of 13 amino acids. The CDR3 is CAIRRDLYTEAFF. In nucleotides, the CDR3 is TGTGCCATCAGGCGGGATTTGTACACTGAAGCTTTCTTT.

The chain couples TRBV19 to TRBJ2-3, with D possibly being TRBD2 (6 bases). V lost 5 bases to trimming and J lost 4 bases, with 13 bases between them. Germline loops: CDR1 LNHDA, CDR2 SQIVND (reference sequence). This CDR3 has 14 residues. CDR3 DNA sequence: TGTGCCAGTAGTCTCACCACTAGCTCAGATACGCAGTATTTT. It translates to CASSLTTSSDTQYF.